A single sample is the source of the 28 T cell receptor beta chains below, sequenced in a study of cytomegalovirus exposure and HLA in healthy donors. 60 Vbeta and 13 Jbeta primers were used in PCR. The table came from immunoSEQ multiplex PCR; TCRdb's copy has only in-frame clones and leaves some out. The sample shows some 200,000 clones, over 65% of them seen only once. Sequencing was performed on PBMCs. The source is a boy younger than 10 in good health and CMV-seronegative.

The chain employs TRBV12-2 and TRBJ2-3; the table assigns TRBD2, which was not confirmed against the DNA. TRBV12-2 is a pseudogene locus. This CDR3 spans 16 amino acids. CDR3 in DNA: TGTGCAAGACTCCCCTTGGGCGGGGTTAGCACAGATACGCAGTATTTT. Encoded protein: CARLPLGGVSTDTQYF.

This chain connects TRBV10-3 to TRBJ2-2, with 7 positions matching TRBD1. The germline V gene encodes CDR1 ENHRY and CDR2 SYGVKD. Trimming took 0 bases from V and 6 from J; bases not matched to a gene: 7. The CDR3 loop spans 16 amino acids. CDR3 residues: CAISESTSGGSGELFF. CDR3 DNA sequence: TGTGCCATCAGTGAGTCGACGTCAGGGGGTTCCGGGGAGCTGTTTTTT.

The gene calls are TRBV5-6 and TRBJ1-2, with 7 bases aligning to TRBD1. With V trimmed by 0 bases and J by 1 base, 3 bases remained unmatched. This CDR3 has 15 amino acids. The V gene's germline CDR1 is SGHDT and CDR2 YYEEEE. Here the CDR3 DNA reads TGTGCCAGCAGCTTGGCCGGGACAGATAACTATGGCTACACCTTC. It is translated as CASSLAGTDNYGYTF.

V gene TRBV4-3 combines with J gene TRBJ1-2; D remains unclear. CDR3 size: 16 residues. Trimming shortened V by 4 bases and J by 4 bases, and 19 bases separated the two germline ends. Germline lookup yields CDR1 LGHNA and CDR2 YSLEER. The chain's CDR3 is CASSPYRLSRSYGYTF. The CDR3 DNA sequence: TGCGCCAGCAGCCCATATAGGCTCTCAAGGAGCTATGGCTACACCTTC.

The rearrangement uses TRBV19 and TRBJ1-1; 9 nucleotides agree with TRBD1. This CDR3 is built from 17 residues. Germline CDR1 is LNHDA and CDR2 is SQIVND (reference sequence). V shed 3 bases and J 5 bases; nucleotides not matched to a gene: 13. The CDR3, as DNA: TGTGCCAGTAGTATGGGGCAGGGTACAGGGGGCGCGACTGAAGCTTTCTTT. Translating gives CASSMGQGTGGATEAFF.

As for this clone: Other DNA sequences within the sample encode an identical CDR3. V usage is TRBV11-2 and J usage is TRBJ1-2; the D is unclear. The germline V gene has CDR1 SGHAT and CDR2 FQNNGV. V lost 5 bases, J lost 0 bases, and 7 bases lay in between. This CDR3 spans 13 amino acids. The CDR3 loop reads CASSPDTNYGYTF. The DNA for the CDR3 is TGTGCCAGCAGCCCCGACACTAACTATGGCTACACCTTC.

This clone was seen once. The CDR3 DNA is TGTGCCAGCAGCTTATACTCTATGCGGAGCTCTGGGGCCAACGTCCTGACTTTC. Its protein is CASSLYSMRSSGANVLTF. V is TRBV7-2 and J is TRBJ2-6; D is ambiguous. Germline V lookup: CDR1 SGHTA, CDR2 FQGNSA. This CDR3 is 18 amino acids long. Trimming pared 2 bases from V and 0 bases from J, leaving 14 bases between.

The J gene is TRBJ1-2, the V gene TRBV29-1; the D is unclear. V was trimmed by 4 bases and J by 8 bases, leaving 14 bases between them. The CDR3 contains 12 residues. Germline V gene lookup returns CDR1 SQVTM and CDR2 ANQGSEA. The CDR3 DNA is TGCAGCGTTGTTCACACCCTCGGGGGCTACACCTTC. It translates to CSVVHTLGGYTF.

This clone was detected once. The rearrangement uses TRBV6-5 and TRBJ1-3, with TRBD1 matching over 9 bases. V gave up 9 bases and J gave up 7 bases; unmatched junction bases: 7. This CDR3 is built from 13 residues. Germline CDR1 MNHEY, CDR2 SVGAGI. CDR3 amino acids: CASSGQGVNTIYF. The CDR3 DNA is TGTGCCAGTTCGGGACAGGGTGTGAACACCATATATTTT.

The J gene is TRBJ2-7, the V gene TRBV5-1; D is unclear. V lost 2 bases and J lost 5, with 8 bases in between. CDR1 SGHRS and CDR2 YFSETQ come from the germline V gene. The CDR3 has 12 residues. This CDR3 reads CASSFAGHEQYF. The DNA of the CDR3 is TGCGCCAGCAGCTTCGCTGGCCACGAGCAGTACTTC.

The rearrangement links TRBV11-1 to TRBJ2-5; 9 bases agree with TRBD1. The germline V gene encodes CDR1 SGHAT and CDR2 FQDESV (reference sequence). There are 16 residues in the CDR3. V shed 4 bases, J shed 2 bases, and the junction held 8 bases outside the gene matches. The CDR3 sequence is CASSSQGQGWQETQYF. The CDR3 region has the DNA TGTGCCAGCAGCTCACAGGGACAGGGATGGCAAGAGACCCAGTACTTC.

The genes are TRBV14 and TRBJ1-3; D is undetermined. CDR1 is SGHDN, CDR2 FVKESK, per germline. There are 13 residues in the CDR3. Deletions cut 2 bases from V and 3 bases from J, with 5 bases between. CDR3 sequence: CASSQHHGNTIYF. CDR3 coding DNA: TGTGCCAGCAGCCAACATCATGGAAACACCATATATTTT. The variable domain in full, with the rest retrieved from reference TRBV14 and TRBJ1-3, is EAGVTQFPSHSVIEKGQTVTLRCDPISGHDNLYWYRRVMGKEIKFLLHFVKESKQDESGMPNNRFLAERTGGTYSTLKVQPAELEDSGVYFCASSQHHGNTIYFGEGSWLTVV.

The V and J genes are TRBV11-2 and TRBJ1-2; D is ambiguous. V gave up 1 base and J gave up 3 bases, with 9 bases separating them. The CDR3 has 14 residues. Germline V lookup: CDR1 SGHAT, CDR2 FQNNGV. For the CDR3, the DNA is TGTGCCAGCAGCTTAGTCAGGCGGGACTATGGCTACACCTTC. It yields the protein CASSLVRRDYGYTF.

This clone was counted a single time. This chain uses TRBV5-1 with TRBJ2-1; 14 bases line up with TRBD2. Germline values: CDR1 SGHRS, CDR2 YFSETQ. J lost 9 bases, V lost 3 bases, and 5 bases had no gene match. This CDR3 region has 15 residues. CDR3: CASSSGTSGGSEQFF. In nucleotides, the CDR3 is TGCGCCAGCAGCTCCGGGACTAGCGGGGGAAGTGAGCAGTTCTTC.

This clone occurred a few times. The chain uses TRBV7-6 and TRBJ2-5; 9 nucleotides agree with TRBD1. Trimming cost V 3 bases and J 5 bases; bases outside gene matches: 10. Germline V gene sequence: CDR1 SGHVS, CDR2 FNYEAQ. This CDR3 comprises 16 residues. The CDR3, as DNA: TGTGCCAGCAGCTTTAGGCCGGGACAGGGTGGGGAGACCCAGTACTTC. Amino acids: CASSFRPGQGGETQYF.

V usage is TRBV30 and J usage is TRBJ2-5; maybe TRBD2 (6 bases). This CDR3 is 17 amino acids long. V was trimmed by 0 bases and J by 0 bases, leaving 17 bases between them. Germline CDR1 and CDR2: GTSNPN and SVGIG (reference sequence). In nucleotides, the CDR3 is TGTGCCTGGAGTGTACCCGCACTGGCGGGGTACCAAGAGACCCAGTACTTC. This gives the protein CAWSVPALAGYQETQYF. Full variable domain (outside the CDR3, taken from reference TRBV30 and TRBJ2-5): SQTIHQWPATLVQPVGSPLSLECTVEGTSNPNLYWYRQAAGRGLQLLFYSVGIGQISSEVPQNLSASRPQDRQFILSSKKLLLSDSGFYLCAWSVPALAGYQETQYFGPGTRLLVL.

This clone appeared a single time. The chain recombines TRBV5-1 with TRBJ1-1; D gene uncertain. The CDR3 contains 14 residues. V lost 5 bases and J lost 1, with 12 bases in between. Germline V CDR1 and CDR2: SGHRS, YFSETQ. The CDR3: CASRSQSGNTEAFF. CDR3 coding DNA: TGCGCCAGCAGATCTCAGTCGGGGAACACTGAAGCTTTCTTT.

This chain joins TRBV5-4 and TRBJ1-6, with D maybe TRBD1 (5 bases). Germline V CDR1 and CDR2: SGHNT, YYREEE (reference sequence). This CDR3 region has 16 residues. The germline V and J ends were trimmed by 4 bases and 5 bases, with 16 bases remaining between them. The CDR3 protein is CASSAYQGLDNSPLHF. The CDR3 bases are TGTGCCAGCAGCGCGTATCAGGGACTCGATAATTCACCCCTCCACTTT.

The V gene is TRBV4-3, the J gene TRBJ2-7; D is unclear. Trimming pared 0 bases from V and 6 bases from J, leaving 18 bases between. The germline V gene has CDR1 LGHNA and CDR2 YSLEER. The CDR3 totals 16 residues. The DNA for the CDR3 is TGCGCCAGCAGCCAAGAATTCAGGCCCCGGTTGTTCGAGCAGTACTTC. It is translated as CASSQEFRPRLFEQYF.

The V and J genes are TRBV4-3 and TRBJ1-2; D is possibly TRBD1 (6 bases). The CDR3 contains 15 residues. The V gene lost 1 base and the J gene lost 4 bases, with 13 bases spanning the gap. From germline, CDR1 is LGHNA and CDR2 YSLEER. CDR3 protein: CASSQADSAVYGYTF. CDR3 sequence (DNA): TGCGCCAGCAGCCAAGCGGACAGCGCCGTCTATGGCTACACCTTC.

The CDR3 loop reads CASSANMDNEQFF. The CDR3 nucleotides read TGTGCCAGCAGCGCAAACATGGACAATGAGCAGTTCTTC. The V gene is TRBV9, the J gene TRBJ2-1; D gene unclear. Germline assignment: CDR1 SGDLS and CDR2 YYNGEE. V shed 3 bases and J shed 5 bases, with 9 bases lying between them. The CDR3 sequence is 13 residues long.

CDR3 amino acids: CASSRQRGDIYEQYF. The CDR3 region has the DNA TGCGCCAGCAGCCGGCAGCGGGGGGACATCTACGAGCAGTACTTC. This sequence joins TRBV4-3 and TRBJ2-7; 9 bases fit TRBD2. The V and J ends lost 4 bases and 3 bases, in that order; junction bases with no gene match: 7. The CDR3 has 15 amino acids. From germline, CDR1 is LGHNA and CDR2 YSLEER.

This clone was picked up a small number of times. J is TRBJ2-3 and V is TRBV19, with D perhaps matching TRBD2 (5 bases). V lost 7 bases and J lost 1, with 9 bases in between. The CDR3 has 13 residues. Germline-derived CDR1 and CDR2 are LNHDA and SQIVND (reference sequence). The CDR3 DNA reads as TGTGCCAGTATGGACTGGCGCACAGATACGCAGTATTTT. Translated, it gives CASMDWRTDTQYF.

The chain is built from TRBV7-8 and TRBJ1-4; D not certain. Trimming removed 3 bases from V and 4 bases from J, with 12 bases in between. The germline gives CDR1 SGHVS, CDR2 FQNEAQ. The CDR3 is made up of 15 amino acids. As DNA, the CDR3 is TGTGCCAGCAGCTTTTGGCACAGCCGTAATGAAAAACTGTTTTTT. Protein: CASSFWHSRNEKLFF.

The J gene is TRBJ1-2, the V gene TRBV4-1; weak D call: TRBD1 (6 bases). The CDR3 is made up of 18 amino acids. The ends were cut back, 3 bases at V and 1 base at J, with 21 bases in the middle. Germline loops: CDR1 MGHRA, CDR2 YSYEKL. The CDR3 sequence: CASSQLTGTSDINYGYTF. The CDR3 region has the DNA TGCGCCAGCAGCCAGCTAACCGGGACATCGGACATTAACTATGGCTACACCTTC.

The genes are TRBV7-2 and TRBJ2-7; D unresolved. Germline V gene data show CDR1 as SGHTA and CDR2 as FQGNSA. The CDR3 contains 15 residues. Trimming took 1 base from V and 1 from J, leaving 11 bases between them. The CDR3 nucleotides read TGTGCCAGCAGCTTAGGATCCGGTCTTTCCTACGAGCAGTACTTC. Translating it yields CASSLGSGLSYEQYF.

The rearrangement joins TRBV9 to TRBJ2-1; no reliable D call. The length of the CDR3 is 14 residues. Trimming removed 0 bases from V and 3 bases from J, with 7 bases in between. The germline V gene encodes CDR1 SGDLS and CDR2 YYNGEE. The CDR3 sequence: CASSVEASYNEQFF. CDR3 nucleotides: TGTGCCAGCAGCGTAGAGGCTAGCTACAATGAGCAGTTCTTC.

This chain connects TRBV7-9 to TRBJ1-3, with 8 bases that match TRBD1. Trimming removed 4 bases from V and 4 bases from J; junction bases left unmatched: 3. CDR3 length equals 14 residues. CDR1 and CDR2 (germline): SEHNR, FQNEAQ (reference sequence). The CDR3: CASSSDREGNTIYF. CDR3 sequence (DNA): TGTGCCAGCAGCTCGGACAGGGAGGGAAACACCATATATTTT.